This paragraph covers one T cell receptor (beta chain) sequence. Its antigen is not known. This sample stems from a study of blood T cells in healthy people across ages. The CDR3 spans 16 residues. Per the germline V gene, CDR1 is SGHRS and CDR2 is YFSETQ. The germline V and J ends were trimmed by 5 bases and 4 bases, with 22 bases remaining between them. A sample-barcoded 5' primer and a J-beta primer mix were used in a second PCR of about 7 to 12 cycles. Individual samples furnished no less than 3 million CDR3-containing paired-end reads apiece. Each CDR3 protein gets one entry after TCRdb re-called the 5' RACE reads with MiXCR. In the table there are 1,500,000 or so distinct CDR3 sequences, 55% to 75% of which are singletons. Notes on the study in general: Long-lived donors carried more naive CD4+ cells and greater diversity than aged donors. Estimates of diversity drawn from one million T cells were considered underestimates.

Sequencing was performed on blood. The chain joins TRBV5-1 to TRBJ2-7, with D perhaps being TRBD1 or TRBD2 (5 bases each). This sequence originates from a man aged 18 to 30 in good health. CDR3 coding DNA: TGCGCCAGCAGGGCCCGGGCCCACGGGACCATTTACGAGCAGTACTTC. It encodes CASRARAHGTIYEQYF.